This entry lists 6 T cell receptor beta chains sequenced from one sample in a study of tumor-infiltrating lymphocytes in localized non-small cell lung cancer. TCRdb's table, derived via immunoSEQ multiplex PCR, lists solely in-frame clones and lacks some. The sample carries 12,000 to 15,000 clones, less than 75% recorded once. The sample taken for sequencing was uninvolved lung tissue not adjacent to the tumor. The receptors come from a human donor with non-small cell lung cancer.

This clone was observed a few times. This chain uses TRBV21-1 with TRBJ2-7. TRBV21-1 is termed a pseudogene. The CDR3 totals 13 residues. For the CDR3, the DNA is TGTGCCAGCAGCAAAGGGGGGACCTACGAGCAGTACTTC. Translated, it gives CASSKGGTYEQYF.

The chain joins TRBV7-2 to TRBJ2-7; a weak D match, TRBD1 (6 bases). Germline V lookup: CDR1 SGHTA, CDR2 FQGNSA. CDR3 length equals 13 residues. Between the trimmed V and J ends, which lost 6 bases and 2 bases, there was a span of 11 bases. CDR3 coding DNA: TGTGCCAGCAGGAGGGGGTCAGCCTACGAGCAGTACTTC. Amino acid sequence: CASRRGSAYEQYF.

This clone was detected once. This chain uses TRBV7-2 with TRBJ1-1, with 10 bases lining up with TRBD1. Per the germline V gene, CDR1 is SGHTA and CDR2 is FQGNSA. The CDR3 loop spans 15 amino acids. After removal of 5 bases from V and 4 bases from J, the junction contained 7 bases not matched to a gene. The CDR3 sequence: CASSRRTGGATEAFF. The CDR3 coding sequence is TGTGCCAGCAGCCGTCGGACAGGGGGTGCCACTGAAGCTTTCTTT.

In DNA, the CDR3 is TGTGCCAGCCAAGGGGGGACCTACGAGCAGTACTTC. Translated: CASQGGTYEQYF. The V call is TRBV6-5, the J call TRBJ2-7; D possibly uses TRBD1 or TRBD2 (6 bases each). The V end was cut by 8 bases, the J end by 2 bases, with 10 bases between. The germline V gene encodes CDR1 MNHEY and CDR2 SVGAGI. The CDR3 spans 12 residues.

This clone was seen only once. The V and J genes are TRBV19 and TRBJ2-7; D remains ambiguous. This CDR3 contains 13 residues. V lost 6 bases and J lost 1, with 10 bases in between. The germline V gene has CDR1 LNHDA and CDR2 SQIVND (reference sequence). CDR3 sequence reads: CASSVAYSYEQYF. Here the CDR3 DNA reads TGTGCCAGTAGCGTGGCCTATTCCTACGAGCAGTACTTC.

The chain combines TRBV7-6 with TRBJ1-2; 7 bases are a match to TRBD1. This CDR3 spans 16 amino acids. The J segment lost 5 bases and the V segment lost 1 base, leaving 10 bases of the junction unmatched. CDR1 and CDR2 (germline): SGHVS, FNYEAQ. CDR3 amino acids: CASSLGGQLQPYGYTF. The CDR3 nucleotides read TGTGCCAGCAGCTTAGGGGGACAGCTCCAACCTTATGGCTACACCTTC.